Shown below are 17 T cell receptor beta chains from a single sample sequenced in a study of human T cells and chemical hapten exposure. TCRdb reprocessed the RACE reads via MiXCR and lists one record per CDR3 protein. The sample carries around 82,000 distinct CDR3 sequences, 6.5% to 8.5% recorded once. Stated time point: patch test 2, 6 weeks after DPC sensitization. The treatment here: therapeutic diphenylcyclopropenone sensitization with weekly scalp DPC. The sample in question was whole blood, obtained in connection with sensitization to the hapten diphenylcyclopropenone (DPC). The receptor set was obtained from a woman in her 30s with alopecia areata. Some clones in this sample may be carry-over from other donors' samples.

The DNA for the CDR3 is TGTGCCAGCAGTGAAGCAGTACAGGAAGAAGAAGCTTTCTTT. It is translated as CASSEAVQEEEAFF. This chain connects TRBV6-1 to TRBJ1-1; tentatively, D is TRBD1 (5 bases). Trimming pared 0 bases from V and 8 bases from J, leaving 13 bases between. Germline-derived CDR1 and CDR2 are MNHNS and SASEGT. The CDR3 runs to 14 residues.

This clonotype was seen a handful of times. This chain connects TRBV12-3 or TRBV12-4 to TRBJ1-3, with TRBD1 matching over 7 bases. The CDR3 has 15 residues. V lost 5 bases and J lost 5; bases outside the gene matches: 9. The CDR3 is CASSLPGQRRNTIYF. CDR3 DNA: TGTGCCAGCAGTCTCCCGGGACAGCGAAGAAACACCATATATTTT.

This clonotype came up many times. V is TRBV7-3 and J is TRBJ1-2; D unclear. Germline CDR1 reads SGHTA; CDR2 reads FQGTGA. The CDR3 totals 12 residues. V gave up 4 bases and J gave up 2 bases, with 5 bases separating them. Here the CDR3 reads CASSYKNYGYTF. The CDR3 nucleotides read TGTGCCAGCAGCTACAAAAACTATGGCTACACCTTC.

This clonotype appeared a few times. The CDR3 DNA reads TGCAGCTCCCAGGGCAGAATGAACACTGAAGCTTTCTTT. As protein: CSSQGRMNTEAFF. The rearrangement links TRBV29-1 to TRBJ1-1, with a weak D call TRBD1 (5 bases). The germline V gene encodes CDR1 SQVTM and CDR2 ANQGSEA. The CDR3 length is 13 residues. V was trimmed by 8 bases and J by 0 bases, leaving 13 bases between them.

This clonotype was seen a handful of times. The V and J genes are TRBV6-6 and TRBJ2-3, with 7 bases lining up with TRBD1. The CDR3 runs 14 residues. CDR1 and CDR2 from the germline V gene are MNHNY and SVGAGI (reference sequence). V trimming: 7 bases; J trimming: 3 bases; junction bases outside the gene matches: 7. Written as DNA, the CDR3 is TGTGCCAGCACAAGCGTGACAGGGACAGATACGCAGTATTTT. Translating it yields CASTSVTGTDTQYF.

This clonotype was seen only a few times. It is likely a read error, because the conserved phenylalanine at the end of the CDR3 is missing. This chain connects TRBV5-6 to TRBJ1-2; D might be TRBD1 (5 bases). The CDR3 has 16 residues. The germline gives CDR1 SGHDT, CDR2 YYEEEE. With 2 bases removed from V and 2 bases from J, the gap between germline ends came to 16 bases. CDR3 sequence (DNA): TGTGCCAGCAGCTTACCGGGTTACGGGGGAAACTATGGCTACACCTCC. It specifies CASSLPGYGGNYGYTS.

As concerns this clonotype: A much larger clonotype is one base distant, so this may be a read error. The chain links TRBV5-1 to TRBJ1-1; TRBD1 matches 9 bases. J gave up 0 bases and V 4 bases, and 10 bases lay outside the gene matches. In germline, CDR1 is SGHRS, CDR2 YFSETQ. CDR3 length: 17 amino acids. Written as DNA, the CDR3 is TGCGCCAGCAGCGTGGACTTGGACAGGGGTTTGAACACTGAAGCTTTCTTT. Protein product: CASSVDLDRGLNTEAFF.

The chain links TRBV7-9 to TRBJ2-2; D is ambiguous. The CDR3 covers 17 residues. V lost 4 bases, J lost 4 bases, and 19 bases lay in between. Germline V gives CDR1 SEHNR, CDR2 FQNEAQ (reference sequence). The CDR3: CASSSPPDGRSTGELFF. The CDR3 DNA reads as TGTGCCAGCAGCTCCCCTCCGGATGGAAGGAGCACCGGGGAGCTGTTTTTT.

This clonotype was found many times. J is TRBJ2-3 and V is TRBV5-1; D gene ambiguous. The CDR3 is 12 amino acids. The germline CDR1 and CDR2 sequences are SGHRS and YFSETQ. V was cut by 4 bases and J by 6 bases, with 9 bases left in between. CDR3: CASSPPSDTQYF. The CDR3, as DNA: TGCGCCAGCAGCCCCCCCTCCGATACGCAGTATTTT.

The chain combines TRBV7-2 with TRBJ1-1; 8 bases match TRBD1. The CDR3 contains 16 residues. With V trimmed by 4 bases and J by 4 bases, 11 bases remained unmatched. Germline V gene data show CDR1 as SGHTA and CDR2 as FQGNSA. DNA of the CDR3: TGTGCCAGCAGCTATCAGACAGGGGCCCCGTCCACTGAAGCTTTCTTT. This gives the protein CASSYQTGAPSTEAFF.

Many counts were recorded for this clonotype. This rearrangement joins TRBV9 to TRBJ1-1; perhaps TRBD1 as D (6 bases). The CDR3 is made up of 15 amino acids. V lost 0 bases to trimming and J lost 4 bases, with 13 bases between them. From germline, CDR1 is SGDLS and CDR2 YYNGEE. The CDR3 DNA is TGTGCCAGCAGCGTAGCGCCTACAGGGAGCACTGAAGCTTTCTTT. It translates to CASSVAPTGSTEAFF.

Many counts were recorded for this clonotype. The DNA of the CDR3 is TGCAGTGCTCTTAGGGGGGGAGAAAACACCATATATTTT. Protein sequence: CSALRGGENTIYF. The V call is TRBV20-1, the J call TRBJ1-3; D might be TRBD1 (6 bases). Germline V CDR1 and CDR2: DFQATT, SNEGSKA (reference sequence). The CDR3 spans 13 residues. Trimming removed 5 bases from V and 6 bases from J, with 14 bases in between.

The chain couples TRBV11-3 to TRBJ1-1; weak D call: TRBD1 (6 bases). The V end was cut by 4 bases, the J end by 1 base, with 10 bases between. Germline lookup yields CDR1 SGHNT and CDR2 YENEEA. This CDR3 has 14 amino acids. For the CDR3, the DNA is TGTGCCAGCAGCTCCAGGGGCCCGAACACTGAAGCTTTCTTT. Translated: CASSSRGPNTEAFF.

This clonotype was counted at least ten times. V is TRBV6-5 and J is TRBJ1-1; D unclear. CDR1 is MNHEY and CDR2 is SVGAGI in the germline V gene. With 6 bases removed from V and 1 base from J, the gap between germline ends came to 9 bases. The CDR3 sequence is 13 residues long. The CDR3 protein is CASRQQQNTEAFF. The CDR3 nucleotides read TGTGCCAGCAGACAACAGCAGAACACTGAAGCTTTCTTT.

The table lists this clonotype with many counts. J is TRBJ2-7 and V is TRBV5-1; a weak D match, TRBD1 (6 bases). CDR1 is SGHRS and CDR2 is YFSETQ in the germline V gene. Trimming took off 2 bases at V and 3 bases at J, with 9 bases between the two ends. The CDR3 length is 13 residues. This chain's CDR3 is CASSFSGDYEQYF. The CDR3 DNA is TGCGCCAGCAGCTTTTCAGGGGACTACGAGCAGTACTTC.

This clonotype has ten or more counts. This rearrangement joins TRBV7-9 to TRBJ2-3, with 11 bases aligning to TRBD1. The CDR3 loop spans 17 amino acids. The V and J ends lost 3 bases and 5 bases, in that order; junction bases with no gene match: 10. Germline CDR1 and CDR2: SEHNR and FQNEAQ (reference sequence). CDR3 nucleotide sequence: TGTGCCAGCAGCTTGACGCGGGGACAGGGGGACATAGATACGCAGTATTTT. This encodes CASSLTRGQGDIDTQYF. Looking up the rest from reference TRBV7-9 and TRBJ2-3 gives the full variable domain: DTGVSQNPRHKITKRGQNVTFRCDPISEHNRLYWYRQTLGQGPEFLTYFQNEAQLEKSRLLSDRFSAERPKGSFSTLEIQRTEQGDSAMYLCASSLTRGQGDIDTQYFGPGTRLTVL.

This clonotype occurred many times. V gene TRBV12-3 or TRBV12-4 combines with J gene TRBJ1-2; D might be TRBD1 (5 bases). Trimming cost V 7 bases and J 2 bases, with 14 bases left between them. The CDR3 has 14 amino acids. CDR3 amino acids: CASNRAGRNYGYTF. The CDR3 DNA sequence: TGTGCCAGCAATCGGGCAGGGCGAAACTATGGCTACACCTTC.